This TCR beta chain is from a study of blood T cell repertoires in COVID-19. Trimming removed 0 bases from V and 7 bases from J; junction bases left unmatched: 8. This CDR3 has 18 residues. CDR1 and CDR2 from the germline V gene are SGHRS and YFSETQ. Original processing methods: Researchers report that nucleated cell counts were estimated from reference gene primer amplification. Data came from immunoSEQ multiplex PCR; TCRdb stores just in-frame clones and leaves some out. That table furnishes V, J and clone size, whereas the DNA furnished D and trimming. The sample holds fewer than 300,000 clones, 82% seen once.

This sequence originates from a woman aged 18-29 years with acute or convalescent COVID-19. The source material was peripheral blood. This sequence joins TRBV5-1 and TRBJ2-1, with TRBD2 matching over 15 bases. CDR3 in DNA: TGCGCCAGCAGCTTGGGGACTAGCGGGAGGGCCCGGGCGAATGAGCAGTTCTTC. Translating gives CASSLGTSGRARANEQFF.